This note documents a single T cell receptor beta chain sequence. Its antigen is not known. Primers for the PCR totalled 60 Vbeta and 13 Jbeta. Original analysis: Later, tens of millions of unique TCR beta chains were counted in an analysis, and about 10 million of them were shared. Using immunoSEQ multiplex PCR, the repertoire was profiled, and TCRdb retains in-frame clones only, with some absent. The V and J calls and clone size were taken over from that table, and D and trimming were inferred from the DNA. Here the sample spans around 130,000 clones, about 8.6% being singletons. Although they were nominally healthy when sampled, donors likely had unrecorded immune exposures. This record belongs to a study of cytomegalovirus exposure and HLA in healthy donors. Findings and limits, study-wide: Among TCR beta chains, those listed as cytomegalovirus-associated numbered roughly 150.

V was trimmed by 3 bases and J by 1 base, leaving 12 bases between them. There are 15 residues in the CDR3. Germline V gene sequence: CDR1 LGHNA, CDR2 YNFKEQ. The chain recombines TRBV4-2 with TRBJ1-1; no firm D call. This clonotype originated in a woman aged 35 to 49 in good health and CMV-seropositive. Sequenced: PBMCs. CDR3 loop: CASSHAGFENTEAFF. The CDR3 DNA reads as TGTGCCAGCAGCCACGCCGGGTTTGAGAACACTGAAGCTTTCTTT.